This TCR beta chain is from a study of CD8+ T cells in alopecia areata. Study at large: The drug, oral tofacitinib, was given to treated patients at 5 to 10 mg twice daily. The percentage of affected scalp area served as the score of severity for treated patients.

This CDR3 comprises 15 residues. The V segment lost 6 bases and the J segment 4 bases; nucleotides outside the gene matches: 8. The germline CDR1 and CDR2 sequences are SQVTM and ANQGSEA. The treatment: oral pan-JAK inhibitor, 5-10 mg twice daily. Investigators sorted PBMCs to obtain both CD4+ and CD8+ T cells. This clone was counted between two and nine times. RNA extraction was followed by reverse transcription into cDNA, which acted as the sequencing template. Using immunoSEQ multiplex PCR, the repertoire was profiled, and TCRdb retains in-frame clones only, with some absent. There are 160,000 or so clones in the sample; 50% to 75% occur only once, and 16% lies in the top ten.

V and J are TRBV29-1 and TRBJ2-3; 12 bases align to TRBD1. The sequenced sample was CD4+ T cells sorted from blood, obtained around week 55, from a patient treated with tofacitinib. The receptor was isolated from a human donor with alopecia areata. The CDR3 region has the DNA TGCAGCGTCCCCCGGGACAGGGGGCGTCCAGATACGCAGTATTTT. Translating it yields CSVPRDRGRPDTQYF.